This note documents a single TCR beta chain sequence. These data belong to a study of blood T cell repertoires in COVID-19. Across the study: The origin of the acute and convalescent COVID-19 samples was the United States, Italy and Spain.

The V end lost 5 bases, the J end lost 2 bases, and 9 bases lay between the germline ends. Germline CDR1 and CDR2: SGHVS and FQNEAQ. CDR3 size: 13 residues. Authors' data handling: The assay estimated nucleated cells by amplifying reference gene primers. TCRdb's table, derived via immunoSEQ multiplex PCR, lists solely in-frame clones and lacks some. That table is the source of V, J and clone size, and D and trimming were worked out from the DNA. The sample records approximately 120,000 clones, approximately 81% being singletons. Sequencing used peripheral blood. This TCR was sampled from a man aged 55 to 70 with acute or convalescent COVID-19. The genes are TRBV7-8 and TRBJ1-2; maybe TRBD1 (5 bases). The CDR3 nucleotides are TGTGCCAGCAGCCGACAGAAAAACTATGGCTACACCTTC. Translation gives CASSRQKNYGYTF.